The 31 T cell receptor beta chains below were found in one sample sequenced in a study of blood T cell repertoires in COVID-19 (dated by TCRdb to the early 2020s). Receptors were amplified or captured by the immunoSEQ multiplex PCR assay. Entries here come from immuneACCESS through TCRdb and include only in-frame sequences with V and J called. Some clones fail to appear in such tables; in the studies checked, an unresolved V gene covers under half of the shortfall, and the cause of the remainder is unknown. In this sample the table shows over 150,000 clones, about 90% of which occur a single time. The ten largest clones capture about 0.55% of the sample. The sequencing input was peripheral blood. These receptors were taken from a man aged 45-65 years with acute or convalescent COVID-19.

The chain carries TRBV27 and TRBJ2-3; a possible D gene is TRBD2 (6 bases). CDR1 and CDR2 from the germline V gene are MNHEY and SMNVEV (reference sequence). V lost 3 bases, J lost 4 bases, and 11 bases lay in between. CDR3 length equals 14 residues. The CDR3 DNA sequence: TGTGCCAGCAGTTTTCTAGCGATCGCAGATACGCAGTATTTT. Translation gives CASSFLAIADTQYF.

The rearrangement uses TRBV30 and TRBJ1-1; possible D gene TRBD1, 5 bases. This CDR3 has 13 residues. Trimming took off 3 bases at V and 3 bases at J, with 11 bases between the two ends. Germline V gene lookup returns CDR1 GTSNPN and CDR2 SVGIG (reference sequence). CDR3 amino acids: CAWSRGGDTEAFF. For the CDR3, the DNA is TGTGCCTGGAGCCGGGGGGGGGACACTGAAGCTTTCTTT.

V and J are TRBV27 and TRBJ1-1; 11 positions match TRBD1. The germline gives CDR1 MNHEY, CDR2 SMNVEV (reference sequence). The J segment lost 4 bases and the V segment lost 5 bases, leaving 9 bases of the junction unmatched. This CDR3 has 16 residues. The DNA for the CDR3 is TGTGCCAGCAGTGAGGCGGACAGGGGGCTGATCACTGAAGCTTTCTTT. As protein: CASSEADRGLITEAFF.

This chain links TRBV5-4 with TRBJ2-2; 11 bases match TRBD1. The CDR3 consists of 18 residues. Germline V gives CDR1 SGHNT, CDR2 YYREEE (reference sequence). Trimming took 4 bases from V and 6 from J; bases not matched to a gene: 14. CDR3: CASSPKGPGQGGSGELFF. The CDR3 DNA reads TGTGCCAGCAGCCCCAAGGGGCCGGGACAGGGGGGATCCGGGGAGCTGTTTTTT.

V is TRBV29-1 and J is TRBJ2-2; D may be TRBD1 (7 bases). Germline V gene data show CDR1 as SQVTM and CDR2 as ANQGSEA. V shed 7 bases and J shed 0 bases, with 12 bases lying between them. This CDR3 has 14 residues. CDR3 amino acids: CSAQGGTNTGELFF. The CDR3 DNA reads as TGCAGCGCCCAGGGGGGCACGAACACCGGGGAGCTGTTTTTT.

The CDR3 reads CASSELGGSNQPQHF. In DNA form, the CDR3 reads TGTGCCAGCAGTGAATTGGGGGGTAGCAATCAGCCCCAGCATTTT. The rearrangement links TRBV2 to TRBJ1-5; TRBD1 might be the D (5 bases). Germline CDR1 and CDR2: SNHLY and FYNNEI. Trimming left V 2 bases short and J 0 bases short, with 8 bases between. The CDR3 length is 15 residues.

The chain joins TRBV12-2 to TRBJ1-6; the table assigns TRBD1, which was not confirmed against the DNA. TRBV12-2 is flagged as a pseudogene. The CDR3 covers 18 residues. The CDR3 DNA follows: TGTGCAAGTCGCTCCCCCGGTCAGGGGGCATCCTATAATTCACCCCTCCACTTT. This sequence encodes CASRSPGQGASYNSPLHF.

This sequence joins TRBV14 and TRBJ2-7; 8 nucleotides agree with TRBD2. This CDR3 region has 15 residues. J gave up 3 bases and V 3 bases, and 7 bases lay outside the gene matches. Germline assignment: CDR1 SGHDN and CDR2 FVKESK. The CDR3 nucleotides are TGTGCCAGCAGCCACGACAGAGCGGGAGTCTACGAGCAGTACTTC. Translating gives CASSHDRAGVYEQYF.

DNA of the CDR3: TGTGCCAGCAGCGTCTCCGGACTAGTGGTGTTCAATGAGCAGTTCTTC. It translates to CASSVSGLVVFNEQFF. The gene calls are TRBV9 and TRBJ2-1; 7 bases are shared with TRBD2. Germline V gives CDR1 SGDLS, CDR2 YYNGEE. The J segment lost 6 bases and the V segment lost 2 bases, leaving 11 bases of the junction unmatched. The CDR3 is 16 residues long.

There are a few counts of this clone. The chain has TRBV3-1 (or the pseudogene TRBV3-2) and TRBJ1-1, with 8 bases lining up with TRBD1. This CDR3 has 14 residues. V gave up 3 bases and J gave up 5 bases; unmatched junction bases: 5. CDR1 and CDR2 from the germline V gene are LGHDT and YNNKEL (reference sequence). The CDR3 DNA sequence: TGTGCCAGCAGCCATCAGACAGGGGAGACTGAAGCTTTCTTT. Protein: CASSHQTGETEAFF.

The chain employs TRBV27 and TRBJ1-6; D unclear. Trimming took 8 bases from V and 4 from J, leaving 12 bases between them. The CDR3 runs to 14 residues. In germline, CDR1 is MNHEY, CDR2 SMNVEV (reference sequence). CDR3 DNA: TGTGCCAGCGGAGGCAACCTTTATAATTCACCCCTCCACTTT. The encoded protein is CASGGNLYNSPLHF.

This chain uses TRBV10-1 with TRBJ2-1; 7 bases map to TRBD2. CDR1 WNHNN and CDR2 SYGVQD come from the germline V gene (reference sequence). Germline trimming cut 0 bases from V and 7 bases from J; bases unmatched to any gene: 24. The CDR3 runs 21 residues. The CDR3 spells CASSESIGQIRGGRLRNEQFF. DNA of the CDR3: TGCGCCAGCAGTGAGTCGATCGGGCAGATCCGGGGAGGGCGTCTTCGGAATGAGCAGTTCTTC.

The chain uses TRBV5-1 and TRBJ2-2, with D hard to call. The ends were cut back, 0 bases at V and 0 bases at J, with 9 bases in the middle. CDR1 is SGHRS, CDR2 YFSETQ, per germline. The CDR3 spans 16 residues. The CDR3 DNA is TGCGCCAGCAGCTTGGGGCAGTCCGCGAACACCGGGGAGCTGTTTTTT. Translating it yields CASSLGQSANTGELFF.

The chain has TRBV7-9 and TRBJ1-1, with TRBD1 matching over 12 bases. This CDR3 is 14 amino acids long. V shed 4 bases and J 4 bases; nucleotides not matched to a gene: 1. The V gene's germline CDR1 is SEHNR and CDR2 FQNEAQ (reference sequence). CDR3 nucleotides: TGTGCCAGCAGCTGGGACAGGGGGCCCACTGAAGCTTTCTTT. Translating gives CASSWDRGPTEAFF.

Written as DNA, the CDR3 is TGTGCCAGCAGGGATGAGAGGGGGACCTACAATGAGCAGTTCTTC. Translated, it gives CASRDERGTYNEQFF. The chain is built from TRBV27 and TRBJ2-1, with TRBD1 as a possible D gene (6 bases). Germline V CDR1 and CDR2: MNHEY, SMNVEV (reference sequence). This CDR3 comprises 15 residues. Trimming removed 6 bases from V and 2 bases from J, with 14 bases in between.

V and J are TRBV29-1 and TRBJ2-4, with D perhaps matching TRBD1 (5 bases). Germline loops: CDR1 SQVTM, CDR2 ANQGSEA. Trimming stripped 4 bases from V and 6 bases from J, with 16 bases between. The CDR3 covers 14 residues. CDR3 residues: CSVAQAYGVNIQYF. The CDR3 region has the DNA TGCAGCGTTGCACAGGCGTATGGCGTAAACATTCAGTACTTC.

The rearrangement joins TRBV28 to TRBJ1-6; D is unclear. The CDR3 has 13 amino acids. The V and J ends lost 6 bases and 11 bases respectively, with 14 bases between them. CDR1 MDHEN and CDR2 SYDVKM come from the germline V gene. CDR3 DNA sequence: TGTGCCAGCAGCCCCGACGGAGAGACACCCCTCCACTTT. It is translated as CASSPDGETPLHF.

CDR3 in DNA: TGTGCCATCAGTGATACGGACAAAATTCAGCCCCAGCATTTT. Protein: CAISDTDKIQPQHF. V and J are TRBV10-3 and TRBJ1-5, with D tentatively TRBD1 (5 bases). This CDR3 is 14 amino acids long. Germline V gives CDR1 ENHRY, CDR2 SYGVKD. With 3 bases removed from V and 6 bases from J, the gap between germline ends came to 12 bases.

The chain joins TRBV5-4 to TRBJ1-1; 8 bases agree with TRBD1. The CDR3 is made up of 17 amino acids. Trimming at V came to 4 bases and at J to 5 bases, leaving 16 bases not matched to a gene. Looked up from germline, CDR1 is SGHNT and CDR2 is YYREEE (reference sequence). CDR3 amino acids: CASSPVPGQVWGTEAFF. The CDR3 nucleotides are TGTGCCAGCAGCCCAGTCCCGGGACAGGTATGGGGGACTGAAGCTTTCTTT.

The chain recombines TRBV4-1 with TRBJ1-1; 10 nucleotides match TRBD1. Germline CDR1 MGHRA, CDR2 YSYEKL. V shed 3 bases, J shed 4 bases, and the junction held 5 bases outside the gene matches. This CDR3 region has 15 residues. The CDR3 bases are TGCGCCAGCAGCCATCGGGACAGGGGTGGCACTGAAGCTTTCTTT. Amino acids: CASSHRDRGGTEAFF.

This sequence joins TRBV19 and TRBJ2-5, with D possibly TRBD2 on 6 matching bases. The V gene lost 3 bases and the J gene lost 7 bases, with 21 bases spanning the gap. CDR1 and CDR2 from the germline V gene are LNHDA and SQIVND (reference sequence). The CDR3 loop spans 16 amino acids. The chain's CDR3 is CASSMLWLAGSGTQYF. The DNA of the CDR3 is TGTGCCAGTAGTATGCTTTGGTTGGCGGGGAGCGGGACCCAGTACTTC. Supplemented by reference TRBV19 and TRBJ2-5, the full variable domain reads DGGITQSPKYLFRKEGQNVTLSCEQNLNHDAMYWYRQDPGQGLRLIYYSQIVNDFQKGDIAEGYSVSREKKESFPLTVTSAQKNPTAFYLCASSMLWLAGSGTQYFGPGTRLLVL.

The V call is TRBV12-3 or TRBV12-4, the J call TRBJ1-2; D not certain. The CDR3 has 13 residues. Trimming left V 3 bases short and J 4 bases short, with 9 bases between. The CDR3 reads CASSLGRFYGYTF. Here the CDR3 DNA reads TGTGCCAGCAGTTTGGGCAGATTCTATGGCTACACCTTC.

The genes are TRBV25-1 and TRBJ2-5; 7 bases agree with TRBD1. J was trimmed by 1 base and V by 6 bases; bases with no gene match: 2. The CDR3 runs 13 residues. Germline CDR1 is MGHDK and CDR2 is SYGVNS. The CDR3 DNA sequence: TGTGCCAGCAGCCCAGGGGGCCAAGAGACCCAGTACTTC. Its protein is CASSPGGQETQYF.

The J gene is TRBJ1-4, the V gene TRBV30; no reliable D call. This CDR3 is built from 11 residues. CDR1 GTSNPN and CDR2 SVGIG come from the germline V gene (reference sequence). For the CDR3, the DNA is TGTGCAACGGCACGGGTTGAAAAACTGTTTTTT. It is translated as CATARVEKLFF.

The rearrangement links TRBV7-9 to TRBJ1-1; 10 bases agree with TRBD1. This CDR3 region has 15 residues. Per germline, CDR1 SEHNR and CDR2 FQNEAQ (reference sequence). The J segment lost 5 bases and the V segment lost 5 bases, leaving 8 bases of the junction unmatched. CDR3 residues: CASSPLGQGDTEAFF. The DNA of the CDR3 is TGTGCCAGCAGCCCCCTCGGACAGGGGGATACTGAAGCTTTCTTT.

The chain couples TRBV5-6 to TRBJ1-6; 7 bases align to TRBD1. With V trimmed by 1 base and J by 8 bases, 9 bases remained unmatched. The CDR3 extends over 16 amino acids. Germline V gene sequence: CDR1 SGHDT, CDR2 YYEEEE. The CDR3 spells CASSLLGQVNYSPLHF. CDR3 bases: TGTGCCAGCAGCTTGCTAGGACAGGTTAATTATTCACCCCTCCACTTT. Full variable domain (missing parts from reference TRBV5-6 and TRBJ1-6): DAGVTQSPTHLIKTRGQQVTLRCSPKSGHDTVSWYQQALGQGPQFIFQYYEEEERQRGNFPDRFSGHQFPNYSSELNVNALLLGDSALYLCASSLLGQVNYSPLHFGNGTRLTVT.

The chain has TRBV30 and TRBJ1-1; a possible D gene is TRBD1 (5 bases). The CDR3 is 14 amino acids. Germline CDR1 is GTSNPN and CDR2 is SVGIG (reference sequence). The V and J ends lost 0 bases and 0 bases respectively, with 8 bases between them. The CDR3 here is CAWSVGTMNTEAFF. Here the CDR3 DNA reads TGTGCCTGGAGTGTGGGGACTATGAACACTGAAGCTTTCTTT.

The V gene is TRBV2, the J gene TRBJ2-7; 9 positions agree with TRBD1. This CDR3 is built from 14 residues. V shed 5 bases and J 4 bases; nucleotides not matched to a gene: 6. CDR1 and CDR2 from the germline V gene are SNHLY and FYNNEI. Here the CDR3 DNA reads TGTGCCAGCAGTTACCCGGGACAGGGTTACGAGCAGTACTTC. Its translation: CASSYPGQGYEQYF.

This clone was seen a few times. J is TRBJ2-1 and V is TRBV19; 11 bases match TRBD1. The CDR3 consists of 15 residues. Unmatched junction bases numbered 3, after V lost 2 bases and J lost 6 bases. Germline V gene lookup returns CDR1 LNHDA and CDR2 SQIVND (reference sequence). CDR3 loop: CASSIQGQGVNEQFF. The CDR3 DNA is TGTGCCAGTAGTATACAGGGACAGGGGGTCAATGAGCAGTTCTTC.

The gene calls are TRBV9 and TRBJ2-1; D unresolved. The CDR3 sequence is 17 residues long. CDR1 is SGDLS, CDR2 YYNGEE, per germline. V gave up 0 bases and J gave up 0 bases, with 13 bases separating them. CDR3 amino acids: CASSVGWASSSYNEQFF. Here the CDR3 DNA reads TGTGCCAGCAGCGTAGGGTGGGCGAGTAGCTCCTACAATGAGCAGTTCTTC.

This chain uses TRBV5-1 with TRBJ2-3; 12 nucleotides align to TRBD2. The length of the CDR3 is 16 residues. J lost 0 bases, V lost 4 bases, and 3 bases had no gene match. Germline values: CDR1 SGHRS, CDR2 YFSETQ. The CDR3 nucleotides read TGCGCCAGCAGCCTAGGGACTAGCGGGAGCACAGATACGCAGTATTTT. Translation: CASSLGTSGSTDTQYF.